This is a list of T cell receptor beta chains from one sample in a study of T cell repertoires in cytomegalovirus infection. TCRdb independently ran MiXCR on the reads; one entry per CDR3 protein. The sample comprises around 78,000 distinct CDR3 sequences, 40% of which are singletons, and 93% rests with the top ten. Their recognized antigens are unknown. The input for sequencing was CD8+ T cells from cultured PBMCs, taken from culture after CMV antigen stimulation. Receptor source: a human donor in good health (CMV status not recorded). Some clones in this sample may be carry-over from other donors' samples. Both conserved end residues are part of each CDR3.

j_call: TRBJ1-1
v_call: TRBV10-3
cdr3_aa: CAISAVDRNTEAFF

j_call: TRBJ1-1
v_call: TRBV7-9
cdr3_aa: CASSSGQGGLTEAFF

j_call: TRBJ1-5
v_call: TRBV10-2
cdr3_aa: CASSVDRPPGDQPQHF

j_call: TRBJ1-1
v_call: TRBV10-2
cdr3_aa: CASTGSNTEAFF

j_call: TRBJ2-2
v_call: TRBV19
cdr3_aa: CASSIGGAGELFF

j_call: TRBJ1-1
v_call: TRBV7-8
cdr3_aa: CASSTTGAVEAFF

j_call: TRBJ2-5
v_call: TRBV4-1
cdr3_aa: CASSPTLWTQETQYF

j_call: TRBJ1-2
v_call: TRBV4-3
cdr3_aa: CASSQDIGTGGYGYTF

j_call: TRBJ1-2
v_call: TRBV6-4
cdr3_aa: CASSDDRGASYGYTF

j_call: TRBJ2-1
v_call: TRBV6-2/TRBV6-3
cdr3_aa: CASSDPSRLVYEQFF

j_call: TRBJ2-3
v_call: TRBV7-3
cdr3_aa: CASSLWGGPDTQYF

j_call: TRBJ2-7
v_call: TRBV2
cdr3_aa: CASAGQGAYEQYF

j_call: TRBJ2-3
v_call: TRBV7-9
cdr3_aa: CASSFRASGFTDTQYF

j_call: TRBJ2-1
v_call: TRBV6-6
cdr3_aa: CASSYSLAGAHYNEQFF

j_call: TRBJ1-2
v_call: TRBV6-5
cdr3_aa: CASSARDRGWVYGYTF

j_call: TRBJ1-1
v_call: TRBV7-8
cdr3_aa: CASSLGQRTEEAFF

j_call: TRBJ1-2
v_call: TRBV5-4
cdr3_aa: CASSQDTPFRDYGYTF

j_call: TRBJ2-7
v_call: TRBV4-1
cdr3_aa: CASSHGPQGAYEQYF

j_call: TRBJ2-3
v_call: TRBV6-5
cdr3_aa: CASRTQPGRPDTQYF

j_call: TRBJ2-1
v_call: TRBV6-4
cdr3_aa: CASSDSSLAGGNQQFF

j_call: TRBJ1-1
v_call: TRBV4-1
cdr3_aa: CASSQVEETEAFF

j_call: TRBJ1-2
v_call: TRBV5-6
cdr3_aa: CASSLGTSRYTF

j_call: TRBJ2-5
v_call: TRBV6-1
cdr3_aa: CASSEALYPYQETQYF

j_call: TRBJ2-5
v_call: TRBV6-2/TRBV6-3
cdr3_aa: CASNYYRGETQYF

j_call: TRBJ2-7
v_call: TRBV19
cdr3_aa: CASSSLPGQIYEQYF

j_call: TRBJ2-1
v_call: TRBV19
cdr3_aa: CASSPGLAGGYEQFF

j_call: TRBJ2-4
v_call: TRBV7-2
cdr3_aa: CASSLTALLAGGELAKNIQYF

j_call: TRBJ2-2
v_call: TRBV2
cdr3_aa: CASRQWAGELFF

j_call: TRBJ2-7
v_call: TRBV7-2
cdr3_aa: CASSPFGAAYEQYF

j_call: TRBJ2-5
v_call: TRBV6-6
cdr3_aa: CASNKLAGVETQYF

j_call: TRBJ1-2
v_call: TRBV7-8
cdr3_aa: CASSLARQGAYGYTF

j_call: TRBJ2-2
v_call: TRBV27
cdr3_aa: CASSLVRDTGELFF

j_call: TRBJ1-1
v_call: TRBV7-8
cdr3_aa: CASSLSIDRGAFNTEAFF

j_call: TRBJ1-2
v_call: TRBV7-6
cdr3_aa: CASSLGRGSYGYTF

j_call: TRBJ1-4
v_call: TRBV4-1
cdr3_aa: CASSQEQGLANEKLFF

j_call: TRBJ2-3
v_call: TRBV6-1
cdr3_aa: CASSQGRLITDTQYF

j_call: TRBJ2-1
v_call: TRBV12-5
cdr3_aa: CASGFLGASSYNEQFF

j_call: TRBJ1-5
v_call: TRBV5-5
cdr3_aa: CASSSGFGRGRSNQPQHF

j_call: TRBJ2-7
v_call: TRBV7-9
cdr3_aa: CASSSLGSSVYEQYF

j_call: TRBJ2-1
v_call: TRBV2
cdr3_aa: CASSRFGGGSYNEQFF

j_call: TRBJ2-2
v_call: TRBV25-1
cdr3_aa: CASSDMRGVNTGELFF

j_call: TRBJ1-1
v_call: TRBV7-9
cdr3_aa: CASSSDSNTEAFF

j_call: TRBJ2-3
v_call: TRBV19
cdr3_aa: CASSMLTEGEDTDTQYF

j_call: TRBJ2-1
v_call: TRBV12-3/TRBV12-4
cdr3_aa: CASSLREGKFF

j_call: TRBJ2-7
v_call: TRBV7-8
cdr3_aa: CASSLGGPPYEQYF

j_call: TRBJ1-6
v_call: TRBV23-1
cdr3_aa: CASSQSRGIHNSPLHF

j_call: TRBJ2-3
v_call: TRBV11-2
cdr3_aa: CASSTPGGVVWQDTQYF

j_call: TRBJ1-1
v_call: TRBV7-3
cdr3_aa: CASSPPNRGAAFF

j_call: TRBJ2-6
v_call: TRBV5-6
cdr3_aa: CASSLVGSGANVLTF

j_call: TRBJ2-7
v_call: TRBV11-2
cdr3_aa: CASSLGRSYGYEQYF

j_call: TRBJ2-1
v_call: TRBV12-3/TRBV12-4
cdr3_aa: CASSLVFEGGEQFF

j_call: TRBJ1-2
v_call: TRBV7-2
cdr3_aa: CASSLGQETNYGYTF

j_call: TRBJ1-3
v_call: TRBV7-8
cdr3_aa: CASSSTELDRGANTIYF

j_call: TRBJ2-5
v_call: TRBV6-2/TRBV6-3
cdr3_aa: CASSYERTGLAGETQYF

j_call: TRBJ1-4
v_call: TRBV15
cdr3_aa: CATSRVQGATNEKLFF

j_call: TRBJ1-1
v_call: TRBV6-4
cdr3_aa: CASSDSPYQGLNTEAFF

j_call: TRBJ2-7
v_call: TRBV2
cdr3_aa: CASLRSGQADGQYF

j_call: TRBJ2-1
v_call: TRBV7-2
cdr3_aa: CASSSPPGANEQFF

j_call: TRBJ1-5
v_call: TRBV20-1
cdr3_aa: CSAPTLRADSNQPQHF